Listed below are T cell receptor beta chains from one sample, sequenced in a study of blood T cells in healthy people across ages. TCRdb redid the calling of the 5' RACE reads with MiXCR, one entry per CDR3 protein. The table lists approximately 580,000 distinct CDR3 sequences, less than 25% of them singletons, with approximately 10% in the top ten. These data also formed part of another study, on T cells of mothers and their children.

Sequencing was performed on blood. The source of these receptors is a boy younger than 18 in good health. Both conserved end residues are part of each CDR3. Fields, in order: D gene, J gene, V gene, clone size, CDR3 length, CDR3 protein, CDR3 DNA. The D gene is left open where the match is weak. Size tells how often a clone was seen (once, few, many) or the class of an expanded clone, and some rows leave it out.

TRBD2,TRBJ2-7,TRBV7-9,NA,19,CASSSFTSGRASGSYEQYF,TGTGCCAGCAGCTCTTTCACTAGCGGGAGGGCCTCCGGCTCCTACGAGCAGTACTTC
TRBD2,TRBJ2-7,TRBV29-1,few,17,CSVAGLDSGRALYEQYF,TGCAGCGTTGCAGGTCTCGACAGCGGGAGGGCCCTTTACGAGCAGTACTTC
NA,TRBJ2-7,TRBV4-1,few,16,CASSQDSTGISYEQYF,TGCGCCAGCAGCCAAGATTCAACGGGGATCTCCTACGAGCAGTACTTC
TRBD1,TRBJ2-1,TRBV20-1,few,12,CSARQGAGEQFF,TGCAGTGCTAGACAGGGGGCAGGTGAGCAGTTCTTC
NA,TRBJ2-3,TRBV28,few,16,CASSLRRKKGTDTQYF,TGTGCCAGCAGTTTGAGACGCAAGAAGGGCACAGATACGCAGTATTTT
TRBD1,TRBJ1-1,TRBV5-6,few,14,CASSFYRGNTEAFF,TGTGCCAGCAGCTTTTACAGGGGGAACACTGAAGCTTTCTTT
NA,TRBJ2-1,TRBV7-7,few,17,CASSPSGGGTPRGEQFF,TGTGCTAGCAGCCCGTCTGGGGGCGGGACTCCAAGGGGTGAGCAGTTCTTC
NA,TRBJ1-1,TRBV7-3,NA,13,CASKVGRNTEAFF,TGTGCCAGCAAGGTCGGGCGGAACACTGAAGCTTTCTTT
NA,TRBJ2-7,TRBV4-1,NA,14,CASSQDQTTYEQYF,TGCGCCAGCAGCCAAGATCAGACAACCTACGAGCAGTACTTC
NA,TRBJ2-4,TRBV18,NA,14,CASSPVGGQGIQYF,TGTGCCAGCTCACCTGTGGGGGGCCAAGGGATTCAGTACTTC
NA,TRBJ2-1,TRBV9,NA,15,CASSASTNAYNEQFF,TGTGCCAGCAGCGCTTCCACTAACGCCTACAATGAGCAGTTCTTC
NA,TRBJ2-5,TRBV12-3/TRBV12-4,few,13,CASSLLDGETQYF,TGTGCCAGCAGTTTACTAGATGGGGAGACCCAGTACTTC
TRBD1,TRBJ1-2,TRBV2,NA,13,CASSGGTVYGYTF,TGTGCCAGCAGCGGGGGGACAGTTTATGGCTACACCTTC
NA,TRBJ1-1,TRBV6-2/TRBV6-3,few,14,CASNDGGAGTEAFF,TGTGCCAGCAACGACGGGGGGGCGGGCACTGAAGCTTTCTTT
TRBD1,TRBJ1-2,TRBV12-3/TRBV12-4,NA,17,CASSPRTGEGANYGYTF,TGTGCCAGCAGTCCACGTACAGGGGAGGGAGCTAACTATGGCTACACCTTC
NA,TRBJ2-1,TRBV12-5,few,13,CASGSWVTNEQFF,TGTGCTAGTGGTTCGTGGGTCACGAATGAGCAGTTCTTC
TRBD2,TRBJ2-7,TRBV6-2/TRBV6-3,NA,16,CATAGLAGGSSYEQYF,TGTGCCACCGCGGGACTAGCGGGAGGAAGTTCCTACGAGCAGTACTTC
NA,TRBJ1-4,TRBV7-6,NA,12,CASSSTLGELFF,TGTGCCAGCAGCTCGACATTGGGGGAACTGTTTTTT
NA,TRBJ2-7,TRBV21-1,few,18,CASRRNRGRGPEVNEQYF,TGTGCCAGCAGGCGAAACAGGGGGCGCGGGCCGGAGGTCAACGAGCAGTACTTC
TRBD1,TRBJ2-7,TRBV28,NA,13,CAGRTGPSYEQYF,TGTGCCGGAAGGACAGGGCCCTCCTACGAGCAGTACTTC
NA,TRBJ1-5,TRBV29-1,NA,15,CSVVYTDGNNQPQHF,TGCAGCGTTGTGTATACCGATGGGAACAATCAGCCCCAGCATTTT
NA,TRBJ1-1,TRBV11-1,few,14,CASSLGQDVTEAFF,TGTGCCAGCAGCTTAGGGCAGGACGTCACTGAAGCTTTCTTT
NA,TRBJ2-5,TRBV7-2,few,13,CASSFDLQETQYF,TGTGCCAGCAGCTTTGACCTTCAAGAGACCCAGTACTTC
TRBD1,TRBJ2-7,TRBV6-5,NA,16,CASSYGGQEFSYEQYF,TGTGCCAGCAGTTACGGGGGACAGGAATTCTCCTACGAGCAGTACTTC
NA,TRBJ1-1,TRBV20-1,few,14,CSARDYEGITEAFF,TGCAGTGCTAGAGATTATGAGGGAATCACTGAAGCTTTCTTT
NA,TRBJ2-7,TRBV20-1,NA,13,CSARSRSSYEQYF,TGCAGTGCTAGATCGCGAAGCTCCTACGAGCAGTACTTC
TRBD2,TRBJ2-5,TRBV19,NA,14,CASSISGTGETQYF,TGTGCCAGTAGTATTAGCGGGACCGGGGAGACCCAGTACTTC
TRBD1,TRBJ2-1,TRBV7-9,NA,15,CASSAPGGSGNEQFF,TGTGCCAGCAGCGCCCCAGGGGGAAGTGGGAATGAGCAGTTCTTC
NA,TRBJ1-4,TRBV5-1,few,15,CASTDTGRPSEKLFF,TGCGCCAGCACGGATACAGGCAGGCCATCTGAAAAACTGTTTTTT
NA,TRBJ1-3,TRBV27,NA,20,CASSLSSVWSTGLSGNTIYF,TGTGCCAGCAGTTTATCGTCCGTGTGGTCGACAGGCCTCTCTGGAAACACCATATATTTT
NA,TRBJ2-1,TRBV6-1,many,15,CASSESGSSYNEQFF,TGTGCCAGCAGCGAATCGGGGAGCTCCTACAATGAGCAGTTCTTC
NA,TRBJ1-4,TRBV4-2,few,16,CASSHLATASNEKLFF,TGTGCCAGCAGCCACCTAGCCACGGCTTCTAATGAAAAACTGTTTTTT
TRBD1,TRBJ2-7,TRBV7-9,few,15,CASTLDGTGSYEQYF,TGTGCCAGCACGCTAGACGGGACAGGGTCCTACGAGCAGTACTTC
NA,TRBJ1-6,TRBV15,NA,14,CATSRGSDSWPLHF,TGTGCCACCAGCAGAGGATCGGACAGCTGGCCCCTCCACTTT
NA,TRBJ1-1,TRBV6-4,few,15,CASSPEGEIYSEAFF,TGTGCCAGCAGTCCCGAAGGAGAAATCTATTCTGAAGCTTTCTTT
NA,TRBJ1-2,TRBV20-1,many,14,CSARDLVANYGYTF,TGCAGTGCTAGAGACCTCGTAGCTAACTATGGCTACACCTTC
NA,TRBJ2-5,TRBV28,NA,12,CASSFFRMEQYF,TGTGCCAGCAGTTTTTTTCGTATGGAGCAGTACTTC
TRBD2,TRBJ2-7,TRBV6-5,few,17,CASSYSSGTSGSYEQYF,TGTGCCAGCAGTTACTCCTCCGGGACTAGCGGCTCCTACGAGCAGTACTTC
NA,TRBJ1-4,TRBV7-9,few,17,CASSLDGIRATNEKLFF,TGTGCCAGCAGCTTAGATGGGATTCGGGCAACTAATGAAAAACTGTTTTTT
NA,TRBJ1-4,TRBV7-2,few,15,CASSLANGPNEKLFF,TGTGCCAGCAGCTTAGCGAACGGTCCTAATGAAAAACTGTTTTTT
NA,TRBJ1-6,TRBV27,NA,17,CASSLSIMSSYNSPLHF,TGTGCCAGCAGTTTATCGATCATGAGCTCCTATAATTCACCCCTCCACTTT
TRBD2,TRBJ2-2,TRBV12-5,few,18,CASGLGLAGGRETGELFF,TGTGCTAGTGGTTTGGGTCTAGCGGGGGGACGTGAGACCGGGGAGCTGTTTTTT
NA,TRBJ2-7,TRBV5-1,NA,16,CASSSPPRTLPYEQYF,TGCGCCAGCAGCTCACCACCCCGGACGTTGCCCTACGAGCAGTACTTC
NA,TRBJ1-1,TRBV7-3,NA,13,CASSLQYNTEAFF,TGTGCCAGCAGCTTACAGTATAACACTGAAGCTTTCTTT
TRBD1,TRBJ1-1,TRBV7-9,few,17,CASSFPDPGTVNTEAFF,TGTGCCAGCAGCTTTCCTGATCCCGGGACAGTCAACACTGAAGCTTTCTTT
NA,TRBJ1-1,TRBV6-6,few,13,CASTDTGNTEAFF,TGTGCCAGCACCGATACAGGGAACACTGAAGCTTTCTTT
TRBD2,TRBJ2-1,TRBV11-2,NA,14,CASWAGGSVGEQFF,TGTGCCAGCTGGGCGGGGGGCTCTGTTGGTGAGCAGTTCTTC
NA,TRBJ2-1,TRBV7-9,few,11,CASGGNNEQFF,TGTGCCAGCGGGGGTAACAATGAGCAGTTCTTC
NA,TRBJ1-5,TRBV4-3,NA,16,CASSQGRWLRNQPQHF,TGCGCCAGCAGCCAAGGGCGGTGGCTACGGAATCAGCCCCAGCATTTT
NA,TRBJ2-1,TRBV7-2,NA,14,CASSFRLSYNEQFF,TGTGCCAGCAGCTTCCGCTTGTCCTACAATGAGCAGTTCTTC
TRBD1,TRBJ1-1,TRBV29-1,NA,12,CSSWTGRTEAFF,TGCAGCTCATGGACAGGGAGGACTGAAGCTTTCTTT
NA,TRBJ1-2,TRBV5-1,NA,15,CASFLGAGSNYGYTF,TGCGCCAGCTTCCTGGGGGCTGGGAGTAACTATGGCTACACCTTC
NA,TRBJ1-2,TRBV12-3/TRBV12-4,few,14,CASKWGKGGYGHTF,TGTGCCAGCAAGTGGGGAAAGGGGGGCTATGGCCACACCTTC
TRBD1,TRBJ1-4,TRBV5-1,NA,14,CASSVGQGSEKLFF,TGCGCCAGCAGCGTGGGACAGGGAAGTGAAAAACTGTTTTTT
NA,TRBJ2-3,TRBV9,NA,15,CASSQGYRFADTQYF,TGTGCCAGCAGCCAAGGATACAGGTTCGCAGATACGCAGTATTTT
TRBD1,TRBJ2-7,TRBV11-2,few,15,CASSLVSGGSYEQYF,TGTGCCAGCAGCTTAGTGTCAGGGGGAAGCTACGAGCAGTACTTC
NA,TRBJ1-5,TRBV27,NA,12,CASSTEGQPQHF,TGTGCCAGCAGTACCGAGGGCCAGCCCCAGCATTTT
NA,TRBJ1-1,TRBV30,few,14,CAWSPVLLNTEAFF,TGTGCCTGGAGTCCTGTGCTACTGAACACTGAAGCTTTCTTT
TRBD1,TRBJ1-5,TRBV6-2/TRBV6-3,many,17,CASSYTLTGDANQPQHF,TGTGCCAGCAGTTACACTCTGACAGGGGACGCCAATCAGCCCCAGCATTTT